These 21 T cell receptor beta chains were all obtained from the same sample, sequenced in a study of response to subunit inactivated influenza vaccine. TCRdb reanalysed the RT-PCR reads using MiXCR and keeps one entry per CDR3 protein. The sample has hundreds of thousands of distinct CDR3 sequences, 11% to 15% seen once. The material sequenced was PBMCs from blood, taken around 15 days before vaccination. Source of these receptors: a man in his fifties or sixties who received an inactivated influenza vaccine.

This clonotype was picked up a small number of times. J is TRBJ1-2 and V is TRBV20-1; 10 bases agree with TRBD1. Germline trimming cut 3 bases from V and 4 bases from J; bases unmatched to any gene: 8. This CDR3 spans 15 amino acids. CDR1 and CDR2 from the germline V gene are DFQATT and SNEGSKA (reference sequence). The CDR3 DNA reads TGCAGTGCTAGGTTGGAGACAGGGGGCTTCTATGGCTACACCTTC. It codes for CSARLETGGFYGYTF.

The chain uses TRBV10-3 and TRBJ2-7; TRBD2 is a possible D gene (6 bases). CDR1 is ENHRY and CDR2 is SYGVKD in the germline V gene. V lost 6 bases, J lost 3 bases, and 12 bases lay in between. The CDR3 is 13 amino acids. The CDR3 region has the DNA TGTGCCATCAGATGGGACTCAAACTACGAGCAGTACTTC. It encodes CAIRWDSNYEQYF.

The chain is built from TRBV18 and TRBJ2-2; D unresolved. V dropped 2 bases and J dropped 0 bases, with 7 bases sitting between them. CDR1 and CDR2 from the germline V gene are KGHSH and LQKENI. This CDR3 spans 15 amino acids. This CDR3 is CASSPSRTNTGELFF. The CDR3 coding sequence is TGTGCCAGCTCACCATCCAGGACGAACACCGGGGAGCTGTTTTTT.

The genes are TRBV20-1 and TRBJ2-2, with 8 bases that match TRBD2. This CDR3 region has 15 residues. J lost 6 bases, V lost 3 bases, and 9 bases had no gene match. Germline V lookup: CDR1 DFQATT, CDR2 SNEGSKA (reference sequence). The CDR3 loop reads CSASRRGRPPGELFF. The DNA of the CDR3 is TGCAGTGCTAGTAGGCGCGGGAGGCCCCCCGGGGAGCTGTTTTTT.

Ten or more counts support this clonotype. This chain links TRBV29-1 with TRBJ2-1, with 7 bases matching TRBD2. Trimming cost V 3 bases and J 0 bases; bases outside gene matches: 2. The germline V gene has CDR1 SQVTM and CDR2 ANQGSEA. The CDR3 extends over 14 amino acids. The CDR3 nucleotides read TGCAGCGTTGAGGCGGGAGTCTCCTACAATGAGCAGTTCTTC. Amino acids: CSVEAGVSYNEQFF.

This clonotype came up a few times. The chain combines TRBV4-3 with TRBJ2-3; weak D call: TRBD2 (5 bases). V dropped 3 bases and J dropped 1 base, with 17 bases sitting between them. Germline CDR1 is LGHNA and CDR2 is YSLEER. CDR3 length: 17 amino acids. In DNA, the CDR3 is TGCGCCAGCAGCCAGAGTTTTGCATCCGGGGGCACAGATACGCAGTATTTT. The encoded protein is CASSQSFASGGTDTQYF.

This chain joins TRBV29-1 and TRBJ2-5; 10 positions agree with TRBD2. The CDR3 is 17 amino acids. The junction had 9 bases not matched to a gene; V was cut back by 0 bases and J by 2 bases. Germline CDR1 SQVTM, CDR2 ANQGSEA. The CDR3: CSVEDPFLAGAQETQYF. CDR3 nucleotide sequence: TGCAGCGTTGAAGATCCCTTCCTAGCGGGGGCTCAAGAGACCCAGTACTTC.

The chain is built from TRBV7-9 and TRBJ2-1, with D maybe TRBD2 (5 bases). The CDR3 length is 15 residues. The ends were cut back, 1 base at V and 4 bases at J, with 11 bases in the middle. Germline values: CDR1 SEHNR, CDR2 FQNEAQ (reference sequence). The CDR3 loop is CASSLEPGFYNEQFF. The CDR3 DNA follows: TGTGCCAGCAGCTTAGAACCGGGGTTTTACAATGAGCAGTTCTTC.

This clonotype was seen at least ten times. The chain combines TRBV7-9 with TRBJ1-6; D unresolved. Germline V gene data show CDR1 as SEHNR and CDR2 as FQNEAQ (reference sequence). The CDR3 spans 13 residues. V was clipped by 3 bases and J by 6 bases, with 6 bases between them. CDR3 DNA sequence: TGTGCCAGCAGCTTTACAGTTAATTCACCCCTCCACTTT. It codes for CASSFTVNSPLHF.

About this clonotype: One base away lies a much larger clone, so this may be a sequencing read error. The CDR3 end shows no conserved phenylalanine or tryptophan, and so a read error is likely. The V and J genes are TRBV4-3 and TRBJ1-2; the D is unclear. Trimming pared 1 base from V and 4 bases from J, leaving 16 bases between. Germline assignment: CDR1 LGHNA and CDR2 YSLEER. The CDR3 extends over 16 amino acids. The CDR3 spells CASSQGVAVAGYGYTS. In DNA, the CDR3 is TGCGCCAGCAGCCAAGGAGTCGCCGTCGCAGGCTATGGCTACACCTCC.

This clonotype was seen at least ten times. The V and J genes are TRBV7-9 and TRBJ1-4, with a tentative D call TRBD1 (5 bases). The germline CDR1 and CDR2 sequences are SEHNR and FQNEAQ (reference sequence). The CDR3 is made up of 14 amino acids. Trimming took 2 bases from V and 7 from J, leaving 11 bases between them. The CDR3 DNA sequence: TGTGCCAGCAGCTTAACGGGGACGACTGAAAAACTGTTTTTT. It specifies CASSLTGTTEKLFF.

The chain joins TRBV27 to TRBJ1-3, with a weak D call TRBD1 (6 bases). Trimming took 2 bases from V and 2 from J, leaving 10 bases between them. The length of the CDR3 is 15 residues. Germline lookup yields CDR1 MNHEY and CDR2 SMNVEV (reference sequence). CDR3 residues: CASSLGRGPGNTIYF. As DNA, the CDR3 is TGTGCCAGCAGTTTAGGGCGGGGGCCTGGAAACACCATATATTTT.

The chain has TRBV29-1 and TRBJ2-3; 10 nucleotides line up with TRBD2. Unmatched junction bases numbered 6, after V lost 8 bases and J lost 1 base. In germline, CDR1 is SQVTM, CDR2 ANQGSEA. The CDR3 is 14 amino acids. The CDR3 here is CSFRGTSGTDTQYF. The CDR3 DNA reads TGCAGCTTCAGAGGGACTAGCGGCACAGATACGCAGTATTTT.

V gene TRBV28 combines with J gene TRBJ2-1; D possibly matches TRBD1 or TRBD2 (5 bases each). Germline loops: CDR1 MDHEN, CDR2 SYDVKM. The CDR3 covers 16 residues. Trimming took off 10 bases at V and 2 bases at J, with 21 bases between the two ends. The CDR3 sequence: CATMVSWDGPYNEQFF. The DNA of the CDR3 is TGTGCCACCATGGTCTCCTGGGACGGACCCTACAATGAGCAGTTCTTC.

The gene calls are TRBV5-1 and TRBJ2-6; tentatively, D is TRBD2 (5 bases). CDR3 length: 16 amino acids. The germline gives CDR1 SGHRS, CDR2 YFSETQ. Trimming stripped 3 bases from V and 0 bases from J, with 10 bases between. In nucleotides, the CDR3 is TGCGCCAGCAGCTATGGTGGGAGCTCTGGGGCCAACGTCCTGACTTTC. It is translated as CASSYGGSSGANVLTF.

The chain recombines TRBV4-3 with TRBJ1-2, with D maybe TRBD1 (5 bases). This CDR3 region has 15 residues. Trimming stripped 5 bases from V and 4 bases from J, with 17 bases between. The germline V gene has CDR1 LGHNA and CDR2 YSLEER. The DNA for the CDR3 is TGCGCCAGCAGCGTTACAGGAGCGCCCTCCTATGGCTACACCTTC. Residues: CASSVTGAPSYGYTF.

A remark on this clonotype: A much larger clone sits a single nucleotide away, making a read error possible. V and J are TRBV4-3 and TRBJ2-2; D gene uncertain. Germline V lookup: CDR1 LGHNA, CDR2 YSLEER. The CDR3 extends over 16 amino acids. Written as DNA, the CDR3 is TGCACCAGCCGCTTTTACCTGTGGGGTAGCACCGGGGAGCTGTTTTTT. The encoded protein is CTSRFYLWGSTGELFF.

The rearrangement joins TRBV7-2 to TRBJ2-7; D is unclear. The V and J ends lost 5 bases and 0 bases respectively, with 14 bases between them. CDR3 length: 15 residues. Germline V gene data show CDR1 as SGHTA and CDR2 as FQGNSA. CDR3 DNA sequence: TGTGCCAGCAGCCCCTCCTCGTTACCCTCCTACGAGCAGTACTTC. Protein: CASSPSSLPSYEQYF.

This clonotype has more than one count but fewer than ten. The chain combines TRBV7-9 with TRBJ1-2; perhaps TRBD1 as D (5 bases). The CDR3 covers 14 residues. The V end was cut by 9 bases, the J end by 0 bases, with 14 bases between. Germline V gives CDR1 SEHNR, CDR2 FQNEAQ (reference sequence). CDR3 residues: CASGGVLTNYGYTF. The DNA of the CDR3 is TGTGCCAGTGGGGGGGTCCTAACTAACTATGGCTACACCTTC.

The chain combines TRBV29-1 with TRBJ2-3, with TRBD2 as a possible D gene (6 bases). CDR1 SQVTM and CDR2 ANQGSEA come from the germline V gene. The CDR3 is made up of 12 amino acids. V was clipped by 6 bases and J by 2 bases, with 9 bases between them. CDR3 sequence (DNA): TGCAGCGTGGAGGGATACACAGATACGCAGTATTTT. This gives the protein CSVEGYTDTQYF.

This clonotype came up many times. The rearrangement joins TRBV12-3 or TRBV12-4 to TRBJ2-7; 8 bases are shared with TRBD2. The CDR3 loop spans 13 amino acids. Trimming cost V 6 bases and J 6 bases; bases outside gene matches: 7. The chain's CDR3 is CASRPSGGGEQYF. CDR3 DNA sequence: TGTGCCAGCAGACCAAGCGGGGGAGGCGAGCAGTACTTC.